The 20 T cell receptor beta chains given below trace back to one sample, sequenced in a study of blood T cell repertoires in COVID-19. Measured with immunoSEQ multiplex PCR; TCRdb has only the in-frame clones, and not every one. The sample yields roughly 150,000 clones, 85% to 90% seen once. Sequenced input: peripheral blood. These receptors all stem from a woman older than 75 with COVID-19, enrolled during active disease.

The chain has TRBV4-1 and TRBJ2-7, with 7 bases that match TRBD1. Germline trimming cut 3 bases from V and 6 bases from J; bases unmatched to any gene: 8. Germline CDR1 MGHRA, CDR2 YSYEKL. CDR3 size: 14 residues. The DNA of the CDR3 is TGCGCCAGCAGCCACCCGGACAGGTCCACCGAGCAGTACTTC. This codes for CASSHPDRSTEQYF.

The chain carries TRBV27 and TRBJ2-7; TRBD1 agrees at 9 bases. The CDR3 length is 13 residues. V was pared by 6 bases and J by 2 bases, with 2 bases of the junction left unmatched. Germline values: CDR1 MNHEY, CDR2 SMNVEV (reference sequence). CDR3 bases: TGTGCCAGCAGGGGGACAGGGACCTACGAGCAGTACTTC. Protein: CASRGTGTYEQYF.

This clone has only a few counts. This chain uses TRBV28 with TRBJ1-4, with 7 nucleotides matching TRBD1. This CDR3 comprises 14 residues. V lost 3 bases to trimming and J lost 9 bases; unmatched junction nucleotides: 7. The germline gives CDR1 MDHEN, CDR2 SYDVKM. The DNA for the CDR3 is TGTGCCAGCAGTTTGGGGGGACAGCTTAAAAAACTGTTTTTT. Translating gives CASSLGGQLKKLFF. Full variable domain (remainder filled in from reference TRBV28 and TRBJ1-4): DVKVTQSSRYLVKRTGEKVFLECVQDMDHENMFWYRQDPGLGLRLIYFSYDVKMKEKGDIPEGYSVSREKKERFSLILESASTNQTSMYLCASSLGGQLKKLFFGSGTQLSVL.

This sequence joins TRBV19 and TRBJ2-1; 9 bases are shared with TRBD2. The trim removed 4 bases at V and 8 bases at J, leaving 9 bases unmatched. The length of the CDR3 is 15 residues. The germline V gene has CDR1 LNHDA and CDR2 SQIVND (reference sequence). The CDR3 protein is CASSTLAGFKDEQFF. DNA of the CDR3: TGTGCCAGTAGTACGCTAGCGGGGTTCAAGGATGAGCAGTTCTTC.

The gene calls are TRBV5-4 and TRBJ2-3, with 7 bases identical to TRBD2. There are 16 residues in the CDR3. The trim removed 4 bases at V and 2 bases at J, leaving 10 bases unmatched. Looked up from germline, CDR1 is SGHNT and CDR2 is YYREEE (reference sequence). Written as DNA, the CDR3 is TGTGCCAGCAGCCGCGAACTAGCGCGGGTCACAGATACGCAGTATTTT. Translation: CASSRELARVTDTQYF.

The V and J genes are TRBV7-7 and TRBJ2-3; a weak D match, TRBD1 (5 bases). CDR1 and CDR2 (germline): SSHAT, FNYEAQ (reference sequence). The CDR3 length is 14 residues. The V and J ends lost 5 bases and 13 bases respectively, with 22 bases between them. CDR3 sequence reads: CASSPIDMGPPEYF. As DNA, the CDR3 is TGTGCCAGCAGCCCGATTGATATGGGGCCCCCTGAGTATTTT.

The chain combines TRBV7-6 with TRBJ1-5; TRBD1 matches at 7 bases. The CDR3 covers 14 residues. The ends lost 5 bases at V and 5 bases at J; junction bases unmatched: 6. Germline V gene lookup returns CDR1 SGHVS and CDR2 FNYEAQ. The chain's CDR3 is CASSAGGMDQPQHF. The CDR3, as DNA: TGTGCCAGCAGCGCAGGGGGTATGGATCAGCCCCAGCATTTT. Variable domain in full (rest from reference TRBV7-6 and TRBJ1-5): GAGVSQSPRYKVTKRGQDVALRCDPISGHVSLYWYRQALGQGPEFLTYFNYEAQQDKSGLPNDRFSAERPEGSISTLTIQRTEQRDSAMYRCASSAGGMDQPQHFGDGTRLSIL.

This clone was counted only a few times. The CDR3 sequence is CASSLGQTNTEAFF. The CDR3, as DNA: TGTGCCAGCAGCTTAGGACAGACGAACACTGAAGCTTTCTTT. The rearrangement joins TRBV11-2 to TRBJ1-1; D perhaps matches TRBD1 (5 bases). The CDR3 totals 14 residues. The ends were cut back, 1 base at V and 1 base at J, with 7 bases in the middle. CDR1 is SGHAT and CDR2 is FQNNGV in the germline V gene.

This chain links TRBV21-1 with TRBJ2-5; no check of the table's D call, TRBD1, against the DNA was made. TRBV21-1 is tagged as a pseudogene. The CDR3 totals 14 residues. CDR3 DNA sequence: TGTGCCAGCAGCAAAACAGGGGCACAAGAGACCCAGTACTTC. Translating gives CASSKTGAQETQYF.

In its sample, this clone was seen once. CDR3 in DNA: TGTGCCAGCAAGTCGGGACAGCCTAGGGATGAGCAGTTCTTC. Its protein product is CASKSGQPRDEQFF. V is TRBV28 and J is TRBJ2-1; 7 nucleotides agree with TRBD1. CDR1 is MDHEN, CDR2 SYDVKM, per germline. The CDR3 is 14 residues long. J gave up 8 bases and V 7 bases, and 11 bases lay outside the gene matches.

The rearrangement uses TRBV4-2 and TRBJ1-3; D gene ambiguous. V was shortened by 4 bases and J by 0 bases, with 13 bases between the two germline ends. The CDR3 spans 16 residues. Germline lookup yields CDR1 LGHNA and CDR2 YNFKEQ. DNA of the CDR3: TGTGCCAGCAGCCCGACTCCGGGAAGCTCTGGAAACACCATATATTTT. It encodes CASSPTPGSSGNTIYF.

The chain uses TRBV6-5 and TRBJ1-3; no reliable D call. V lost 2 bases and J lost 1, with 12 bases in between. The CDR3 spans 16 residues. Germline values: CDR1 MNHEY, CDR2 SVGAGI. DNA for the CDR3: TGTGCCAGCAGTTACCGACTTCCTGGGTCTGGAAACACCATATATTTT. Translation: CASSYRLPGSGNTIYF.

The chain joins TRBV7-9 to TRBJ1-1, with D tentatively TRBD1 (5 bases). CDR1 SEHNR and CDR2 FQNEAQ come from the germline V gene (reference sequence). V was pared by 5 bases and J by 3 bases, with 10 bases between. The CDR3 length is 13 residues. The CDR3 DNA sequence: TGTGCCAGCAGCCCCCAGGGCGACACTGAAGCTTTCTTT. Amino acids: CASSPQGDTEAFF. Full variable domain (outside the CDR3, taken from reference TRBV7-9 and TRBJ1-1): DTGVSQNPRHKITKRGQNVTFRCDPISEHNRLYWYRQTLGQGPEFLTYFQNEAQLEKSRLLSDRFSAERPKGSFSTLEIQRTEQGDSAMYLCASSPQGDTEAFFGQGTRLTVV.

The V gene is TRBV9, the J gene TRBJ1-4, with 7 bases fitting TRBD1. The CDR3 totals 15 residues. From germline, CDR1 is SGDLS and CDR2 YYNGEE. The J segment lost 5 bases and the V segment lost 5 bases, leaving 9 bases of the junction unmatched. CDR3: CASSRQGRGNEKLFF. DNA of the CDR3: TGTGCCAGCAGTAGACAGGGACGGGGCAATGAAAAACTGTTTTTT. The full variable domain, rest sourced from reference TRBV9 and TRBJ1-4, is DSGVTQTPKHLITATGQRVTLRCSPRSGDLSVYWYQQSLDQGLQFLIQYYNGEERAKGNILERFSAQQFPDLHSELNLSSLELGDSALYFCASSRQGRGNEKLFFGSGTQLSVL.

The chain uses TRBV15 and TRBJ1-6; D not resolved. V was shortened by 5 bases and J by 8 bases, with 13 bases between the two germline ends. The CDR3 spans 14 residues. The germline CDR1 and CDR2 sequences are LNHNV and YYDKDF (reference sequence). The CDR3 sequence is CATSAGREDSPLHF. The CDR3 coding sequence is TGTGCCACCAGCGCCGGACGGGAGGATTCACCCCTCCACTTT.

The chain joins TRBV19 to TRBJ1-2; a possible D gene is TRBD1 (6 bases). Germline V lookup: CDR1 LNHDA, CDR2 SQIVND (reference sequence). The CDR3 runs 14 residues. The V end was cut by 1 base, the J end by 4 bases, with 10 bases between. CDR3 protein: CASSIGDKTYGYTF. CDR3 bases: TGTGCCAGTAGTATAGGGGACAAGACCTATGGCTACACCTTC.

Here the CDR3 reads CASTFLDRDGYTF. The CDR3 DNA is TGTGCCAGCACCTTCTTAGATCGCGATGGCTACACCTTC. V gene TRBV7-9 combines with J gene TRBJ1-2, with no clear D. V lost 7 bases and J lost 6, with 15 bases in between. Germline V gene lookup returns CDR1 SEHNR and CDR2 FQNEAQ (reference sequence). This CDR3 region has 13 residues.

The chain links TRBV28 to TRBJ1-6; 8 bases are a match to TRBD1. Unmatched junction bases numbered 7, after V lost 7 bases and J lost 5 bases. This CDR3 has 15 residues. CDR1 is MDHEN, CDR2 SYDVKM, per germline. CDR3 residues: CASTPRQGNNSPLHF. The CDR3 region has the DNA TGTGCCAGCACCCCCCGACAGGGGAATAATTCACCCCTCCACTTT.

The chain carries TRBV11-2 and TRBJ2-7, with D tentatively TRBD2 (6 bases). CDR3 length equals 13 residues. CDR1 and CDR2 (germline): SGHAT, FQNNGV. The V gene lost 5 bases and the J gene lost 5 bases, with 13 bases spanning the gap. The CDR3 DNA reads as TGTGCCAGCAGCGTCGGGAGAACTGACGAGCAGTACTTC. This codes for CASSVGRTDEQYF. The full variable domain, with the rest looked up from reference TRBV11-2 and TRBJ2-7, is EAGVAQSPRYKIIEKRQSVAFWCNPISGHATLYWYQQILGQGPKLLIQFQNNGVVDDSQLPKDRFSAERLKGVDSTLKIQPAKLEDSAVYLCASSVGRTDEQYFGPGTRLTVT.

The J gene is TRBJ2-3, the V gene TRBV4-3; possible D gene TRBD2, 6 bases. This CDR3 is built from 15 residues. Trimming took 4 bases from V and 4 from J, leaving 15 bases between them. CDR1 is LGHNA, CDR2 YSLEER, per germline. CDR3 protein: CASSLTRDRADTQYF. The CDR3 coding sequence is TGCGCCAGCAGCCTGACTAGGGATCGTGCAGATACGCAGTATTTT.